The T cell receptor beta chain under discussion was sequenced for a study of cytomegalovirus exposure and HLA in healthy donors. Broader study findings: TCR beta chains associated with HLA were, in a later analysis, more clonally expanded than equally common others.

In regard to this clone: Its specificity is not known.

This CDR3 is 10 amino acids long. Per germline, CDR1 MDHEN and CDR2 SYDVKM. V shed 8 bases and J shed 3 bases, with 4 bases lying between them. The PCR made use of 60 Vbeta and 13 Jbeta primers. Authors' processing steps: About 11 million of tens of millions of unique TCR beta chains were shared, per a later count. This table comes from immunoSEQ multiplex PCR, and its TCRdb copy is limited to in-frame clones, with some not included. V, J and clone size reflect that table, while D and trimming were determined from the DNA. The table includes under 150,000 clones, around four fifths detected once. Sample: PBMCs. The sequence came from a boy younger than 18 in good health and CMV-seronegative. The chain has TRBV28 and TRBJ2-5; no reliable D call. In nucleotides, the CDR3 is TGTGCCAGCGCGGAAGAGACCCAGTACTTC. Translation: CASAEETQYF.